The 28 T cell receptor beta chains below were found in one sample sequenced in a study of shared clonotypes between healthy human individuals. Clones were sequenced by immunoSEQ multiplex PCR, and TCRdb holds only the in-frame ones, with some missing. The sample has approximately 500,000 clones, over 75% seen once; the top ten hold roughly 13%. Sample: PBMCs. Source of these receptors: a woman in her 40s in good health. Some clones in this sample may be carry-over from other donors' samples.

CDR3 DNA: TGTGCCAGCAGATTAGAACCCAATGGGAACACTGAAGCTTTCTTT. Encoded protein: CASRLEPNGNTEAFF. The gene calls are TRBV6-6 and TRBJ1-1; D is ambiguous. CDR1 and CDR2 from the germline V gene are MNHNY and SVGAGI (reference sequence). Trimming removed 6 bases from V and 1 base from J, with 15 bases in between. The CDR3 consists of 15 residues.

Points on this clone: A far larger clone is just one base off, so this is likely a read error. Other DNA sequences in the same sample also yield this CDR3. The rearrangement links TRBV30 to TRBJ2-5; D not resolved. Germline lookup yields CDR1 GTSNPN and CDR2 SVGIG (reference sequence). The CDR3 is 13 residues long. CDR3 bases: TGCGCCTGGAGTATAAAGGGATCGGAGACCCAGTACTTC. Protein: CAWSIKGSETQYF.

About this clone: A far bigger clonotype differs at one base, so this is likely a read error. This rearrangement joins TRBV5-6 to TRBJ1-5, with TRBD1 identical over 7 bases. CDR1 and CDR2 from the germline V gene are SGHDT and YYEEEE. CDR3 length: 16 amino acids. CDR3 nucleotide sequence: TGTGCCAGCAGCTATACCGGGACAGCCTACAATCAGCCCCAGAATTTT. Translating gives CASSYTGTAYNQPQNF.

The chain is built from TRBV7-3 and TRBJ2-1; 8 bases match TRBD2. V lost 4 bases to trimming and J lost 8 bases; unmatched junction nucleotides: 10. The CDR3 length is 15 residues. Germline-derived CDR1 and CDR2 are SGHTA and FQGTGA. CDR3 DNA: TGTGCCAGCAGCTCCCGTTTAGCGGGAAGTCATGAGCAGTTCTTC. Residues: CASSSRLAGSHEQFF.

As to this clone: A far larger clone is one base from this, pointing to a likely read error. The sample has other DNA sequences that encode this CDR3 too. The rearrangement links TRBV28 to TRBJ2-3; D may match TRBD1 or TRBD2 (5 bases each). The CDR3 spans 14 residues. In germline, CDR1 is MDHEN, CDR2 SYDVKM. V lost 5 bases and J lost 6, with 15 bases in between. The DNA for the CDR3 is TGTGCCAGCAGTCCGGGGCTAGCATTTGATACGCAGTATTTT. Its protein is CASSPGLAFDTQYF.

This chain joins TRBV28 and TRBJ2-7; no reliable D call. V was trimmed by 3 bases and J by 2 bases, leaving 8 bases between them. CDR1 is MDHEN, CDR2 SYDVKM, per germline. The CDR3 covers 13 residues. The DNA of the CDR3 is TGTGCCAGCAGTTTGTCACAAACCTACGAGCAGTACTTC. The encoded protein is CASSLSQTYEQYF.

In the case of this clone: A far larger clone differs by one base, so this is likely a read error. This chain links TRBV28 with TRBJ1-5, with TRBD1 matching over 7 bases. The germline V gene encodes CDR1 MDHEN and CDR2 SYDVKM. V was pared by 5 bases and J by 6 bases, with 10 bases of the junction left unmatched. This CDR3 comprises 15 residues. The chain's CDR3 is CASSRVDRDRQPQHF. The CDR3 DNA is TGTGCCAGCAGTCGGGTTGACAGGGACCGTCAGCCCCAGCATTTT.

The chain joins TRBV27 to TRBJ1-2; a possible D gene is TRBD1 (6 bases). Per the germline V gene, CDR1 is MNHEY and CDR2 is SMNVEV (reference sequence). This CDR3 is 13 amino acids long. Trimming pared 3 bases from V and 7 bases from J, leaving 12 bases between. DNA for the CDR3: TGTGCCAGCAGTTTCCGGGGGCGCGGTGGCTACACCTTC. It is translated as CASSFRGRGGYTF.

A word on this clone: It differs at one base from a far larger clone, so likely a read error. The chain combines TRBV10-1 with TRBJ2-7; D is ambiguous. V shed 8 bases and J shed 4 bases, with 24 bases lying between them. Germline values: CDR1 WNHNN, CDR2 SYGVQD (reference sequence). CDR3 size: 16 residues. The CDR3 bases are TGCGCCAGCCGGATAGTAGGAGACTCTATCCGGTACGAGCAGTACTTC. Residues: CASRIVGDSIRYEQYF.

This chain links TRBV9 with TRBJ2-1, with 12 bases lining up with TRBD2. The CDR3 contains 15 residues. V lost 0 bases and J lost 9; bases outside the gene matches: 4. CDR1 SGDLS and CDR2 YYNGEE come from the germline V gene. This CDR3 reads CASSVGLAGEVEQFF. The CDR3 DNA reads TGTGCCAGCAGCGTAGGACTAGCGGGAGAGGTTGAGCAGTTCTTC.

The chain has TRBV25-1 and TRBJ2-2; 9 nucleotides agree with TRBD2. CDR3 length: 17 residues. V shed 4 bases and J 2 bases; nucleotides not matched to a gene: 8. Looked up from germline, CDR1 is MGHDK and CDR2 is SYGVNS. The CDR3 sequence: CASSVGLAGTNTGELFF. The CDR3 DNA sequence: TGTGCCAGCAGTGTGGGGCTAGCGGGGACAAACACCGGGGAGCTGTTTTTT.

The chain uses TRBV18 and TRBJ2-1, with 14 bases matching TRBD2. This CDR3 region has 16 residues. V lost 3 bases and J lost 10; bases outside the gene matches: 8. The germline V gene has CDR1 KGHSH and CDR2 LQKENI. The CDR3 nucleotides read TGTGCCAGCTCACCCCAGACTAGCGGGAGGGATATGGAGCAGTTCTTC. Its protein is CASSPQTSGRDMEQFF.

The genes are TRBV11-2 and TRBJ1-1; 10 nucleotides match TRBD1. The CDR3 is made up of 17 amino acids. Germline CDR1 SGHAT, CDR2 FQNNGV. With V trimmed by 5 bases and J by 5 bases, 14 bases remained unmatched. The CDR3 reads CASSRSTTGTGVTEAFF. DNA for the CDR3: TGTGCCAGCAGCCGATCCACGACCGGGACAGGGGTAACTGAAGCTTTCTTT.

In the case of this clone: A much larger clonotype is one base distant, so this may be a read error. The same CDR3 is also encoded by other DNA sequences in this sample. The chain is built from TRBV10-3 and TRBJ1-4; TRBD1 matches at 7 bases. This CDR3 region has 14 residues. CDR1 and CDR2 (germline): ENHRY, SYGVKD. Germline trimming cut 6 bases from V and 3 bases from J; bases unmatched to any gene: 4. CDR3 bases: TGTGCCATCAGAGCAGGGACAGCTAATGAAAAACTGTTTTTT. As protein: CAIRAGTANEKLFF.

The V and J genes are TRBV6-5 and TRBJ2-7; 9 bases agree with TRBD2. This CDR3 is 15 amino acids long. The J segment lost 4 bases and the V segment lost 5 bases, leaving 9 bases of the junction unmatched. Germline loops: CDR1 MNHEY, CDR2 SVGAGI. CDR3 amino acids: CASSPSGDLLYEQYF. The DNA of the CDR3 is TGTGCCAGCAGTCCTAGCGGGGACCTCCTGTACGAGCAGTACTTC.

The chain carries TRBV7-3 and TRBJ1-2; tentative D call: TRBD1 (5 bases). Germline V gene data show CDR1 as SGHTA and CDR2 as FQGTGA. The CDR3 contains 14 residues. V lost 5 bases to trimming and J lost 5 bases, with 15 bases between them. As DNA, the CDR3 is TGTGCCAGCAGCCCCCGGACAATAAGGTATGGCTACACCTTC. Translation gives CASSPRTIRYGYTF.

CDR3 region: CASSVYRTNTEAFF. CDR3 nucleotide sequence: TGTGCCAGCAGTGTCTACCGAACTAACACTGAAGCTTTCTTT. The chain links TRBV2 to TRBJ1-1; D not resolved. The CDR3 runs 14 residues. Trimming shortened V by 4 bases and J by 2 bases, and 11 bases separated the two germline ends. The germline gives CDR1 SNHLY, CDR2 FYNNEI. Full variable domain (rest looked up from reference TRBV2 and TRBJ1-1): EPEVTQTPSHQVTQMGQEVILRCVPISNHLYFYWYRQILGQKVEFLVSFYNNEISEKSEIFDDQFSVERPDGSNFTLKIRSTKLEDSAMYFCASSVYRTNTEAFFGQGTRLTVV.

The V gene is TRBV11-2, the J gene TRBJ2-1, with 9 bases that match TRBD2. The CDR3 has 14 residues. The junction had 2 bases not matched to a gene; V was cut back by 0 bases and J by 8 bases. From germline, CDR1 is SGHAT and CDR2 FQNNGV. CDR3 residues: CASSLEREGHEQFF. The CDR3 nucleotides are TGTGCCAGCAGCTTAGAGCGGGAGGGTCATGAGCAGTTCTTC. The full variable domain, completed using reference TRBV11-2 and TRBJ2-1, is EAGVAQSPRYKIIEKRQSVAFWCNPISGHATLYWYQQILGQGPKLLIQFQNNGVVDDSQLPKDRFSAERLKGVDSTLKIQPAKLEDSAVYLCASSLEREGHEQFFGPGTRLTVL.

This clone was detected only a few times. Other DNA sequences within the sample encode an identical CDR3. The chain combines TRBV18 with TRBJ1-1; D gene ambiguous. The germline V gene has CDR1 KGHSH and CDR2 LQKENI. The CDR3 sequence is 15 residues long. The V end was cut by 1 base, the J end by 1 base, with 10 bases between. The CDR3, as DNA: TGTGCCAGCTCACCACAGAAGGGAGCGAACACTGAAGCTTTCTTT. Translating it yields CASSPQKGANTEAFF.

The chain recombines TRBV5-1 with TRBJ1-2, with TRBD1 matching over 11 bases. The CDR3 length is 16 residues. J gave up 7 bases and V 4 bases, and 12 bases lay outside the gene matches. CDR1 and CDR2 from the germline V gene are SGHRS and YFSETQ. The CDR3 DNA reads TGCGCCAGCAGCCGGGACAGGGGGGCACCTGGTGGTGGCTACACCTTC. This sequence encodes CASSRDRGAPGGGYTF.

The chain employs TRBV5-1 and TRBJ2-5; no clear D. Per germline, CDR1 SGHRS and CDR2 YFSETQ. This CDR3 contains 14 residues. V was pared by 0 bases and J by 8 bases, with 14 bases between. The CDR3 spells CASSLVEGSGTQYF. The CDR3 DNA reads TGCGCCAGCAGCTTGGTAGAAGGTTCAGGAACCCAGTACTTC.

This clone was counted a single time. A junction end diverges from the germline sequence, so it may reflect a read error. V usage is TRBV7-7 and J usage is TRBJ2-1; no firm D call. Germline loops: CDR1 SSHAT, CDR2 FNYEAQ (reference sequence). The CDR3 extends over 14 amino acids. The CDR3 loop is CASSPDGPLDEQFF. CDR3 DNA: TGTGCTAGCAGCCCCGACGGCCCTTTGGATGAGCAGTTCTTC.

Points on this clone: This probably arose from a read error, given a far larger clone one base away. This chain uses TRBV4-1 with TRBJ2-1, with no clear D. Germline V gene data show CDR1 as MGHRA and CDR2 as YSYEKL. The CDR3 spans 13 residues. Trimming took 5 bases from V and 4 from J, leaving 9 bases between them. The CDR3 bases are TGCGCCAGCAGCGAGTGCCTTTACAATGAGCAGTTCTTC. This sequence encodes CASSECLYNEQFF.

This CDR3 is CASSPPPIFSLHQPQHF. Here the CDR3 DNA reads TGTGCCAGCAGTCCGCCCCCGATCTTCTCCCTCCATCAGCCCCAGCATTTT. The chain is built from TRBV28 and TRBJ1-5; D is unclear. V gave up 5 bases and J gave up 5 bases, with 22 bases separating them. Germline assignment: CDR1 MDHEN and CDR2 SYDVKM. The length of the CDR3 is 17 residues. The variable domain in full, with the rest retrieved from reference TRBV28 and TRBJ1-5, is DVKVTQSSRYLVKRTGEKVFLECVQDMDHENMFWYRQDPGLGLRLIYFSYDVKMKEKGDIPEGYSVSREKKERFSLILESASTNQTSMYLCASSPPPIFSLHQPQHFGDGTRLSIL.

This clone came up many times. The V gene is TRBV19, the J gene TRBJ1-2; 8 bases map to TRBD1. This CDR3 has 15 amino acids. The germline gives CDR1 LNHDA, CDR2 SQIVND (reference sequence). Trimming cost V 4 bases and J 0 bases; bases outside gene matches: 4. The DNA of the CDR3 is TGTGCCAGTAGTAGGGGACAGGCAACTAACTATGGCTACACCTTC. It is translated as CASSRGQATNYGYTF.

V and J are TRBV5-1 and TRBJ1-1; 7 positions agree with TRBD1. V was pared by 8 bases and J by 3 bases, with 7 bases of the junction left unmatched. The germline CDR1 and CDR2 sequences are SGHRS and YFSETQ. The CDR3 covers 13 residues. The CDR3 DNA is TGCGCCAGTTCCGGGACAGTTGACACTGAAGCTTTCTTT. Protein: CASSGTVDTEAFF.

Regarding this clone: A much larger clone sits a single nucleotide away, making a read error possible. The sample contains more than one DNA sequence encoding this CDR3. The CDR3 DNA reads as TGTGCCAGCAGCTTAAGGCTAGCGGGAGAGGCGGGAGAGAATGAGCAGTTCTTC. Translating gives CASSLRLAGEAGENEQFF. The V and J genes are TRBV7-3 and TRBJ2-1, with 10 bases lining up with TRBD2. V was pared by 1 base and J by 7 bases, with 13 bases of the junction left unmatched. Germline V CDR1 and CDR2: SGHTA, FQGTGA. The CDR3 extends over 18 amino acids.

CDR3 nucleotides: TGTGCCAGCAGTTCCACACCCAACACCGGGGAGCTGTTTTTT. Translation gives CASSSTPNTGELFF. The chain joins TRBV27 to TRBJ2-2; the D is unclear. The CDR3 runs to 14 residues. Germline V gene lookup returns CDR1 MNHEY and CDR2 SMNVEV (reference sequence). Trimming took 4 bases from V and 2 from J, leaving 8 bases between them.